This T cell receptor beta chain was profiled in a study of blood T cells in healthy people across ages. Study-wide findings and caveats: Roughly linear declines in TCR beta diversity per million T cells occurred with age. The study found more naive CD4+ cells and higher diversity in long-lived than aged donors. Unknown CMV status may confound age-related changes in expanded clones.

Comments on this clonotype: Its antigen remains unidentified. At one boundary the junction diverges from the germline segment, which might be a read error.

The second PCR ran about 6 to 11 cycles with a sample-barcoded 5' primer and J-beta primers. Tags on each cDNA molecule came from a template-switch adaptor with 12 random nucleotides. Via MiXCR, TCRdb re-called the 5' RACE reads, giving one row per CDR3 protein. The repertoire consists of about 600,000 distinct CDR3 sequences, with 40% to 50% occurring once and the leading ten covering around 23%. The sample taken for sequencing was blood. This clonotype originated in a man of 80 years or more in good health.

This chain's CDR3 is CASGRDSSYGHTF. CDR3 DNA sequence: TGTGCCAGCGGTCGGGACAGCAGCTATGGCCACACCTTC. The chain couples TRBV7-9 to TRBJ1-2, with 7 bases that match TRBD1. Germline assignment: CDR1 SEHNR and CDR2 FQNEAQ (reference sequence). The CDR3 is 13 amino acids.